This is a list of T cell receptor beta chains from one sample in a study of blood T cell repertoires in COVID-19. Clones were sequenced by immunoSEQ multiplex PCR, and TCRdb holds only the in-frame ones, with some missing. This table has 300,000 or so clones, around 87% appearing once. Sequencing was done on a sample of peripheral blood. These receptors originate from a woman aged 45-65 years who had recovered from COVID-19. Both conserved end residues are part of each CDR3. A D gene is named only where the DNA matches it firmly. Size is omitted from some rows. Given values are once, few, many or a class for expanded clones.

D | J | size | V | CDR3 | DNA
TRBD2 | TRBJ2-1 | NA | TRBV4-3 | CASSQDWTSSYNEQFF | TGCGCCAGCAGCCAAGACTGGACTAGCTCCTACAATGAGCAGTTCTTC
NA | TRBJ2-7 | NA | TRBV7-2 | CASSRGPPEQYF | TGTGCCAGCTCAAGAGGGCCCCCCGAGCAGTACTTC
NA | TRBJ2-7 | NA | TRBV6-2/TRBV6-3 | CASSYSGQLEQYF | TGTGCCAGCAGTTACTCTGGGCAACTTGAGCAGTACTTC
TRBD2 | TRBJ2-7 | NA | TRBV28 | CASSSRTSVYYEQYF | TGTGCCAGCAGTTCCCGGACTAGCGTATACTACGAGCAGTACTTC
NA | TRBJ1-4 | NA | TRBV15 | CATSRDLDVTNEKLFF | TGTGCCACCAGCAGAGATTTAGATGTAACTAATGAAAAACTGTTTTTT
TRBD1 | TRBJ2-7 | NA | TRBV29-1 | CSVGTGTPYEQYF | TGCAGCGTGGGGACAGGGACCCCTTACGAGCAGTACTTC
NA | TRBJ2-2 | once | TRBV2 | CASAWNGANTGELFF | TGTGCCAGCGCCTGGAACGGGGCGAACACCGGGGAGCTGTTTTTT
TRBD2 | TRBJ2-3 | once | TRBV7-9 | CAQGLDRTDTQYF | TGTGCTCAGGGACTAGACCGCACAGATACGCAGTATTTT
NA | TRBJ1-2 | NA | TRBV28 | CASSPGGPHYGYTF | TGTGCCAGCAGCCCGGGGGGGCCTCACTATGGCTACACCTTC
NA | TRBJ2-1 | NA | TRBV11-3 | CASSLGLGGNEQFF | TGTGCCAGCAGCTTAGGTTTAGGGGGCAATGAGCAGTTCTTC
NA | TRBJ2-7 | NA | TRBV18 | CASSPTNYEQYF | TGTGCCAGCTCACCCACAAACTACGAGCAGTACTTC
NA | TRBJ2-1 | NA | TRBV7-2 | CASSQDSYYNEQFF | TGTGCCAGCAGCCAAGACTCGTACTACAATGAGCAGTTCTTC
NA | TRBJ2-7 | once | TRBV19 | CASSLRGTIIEQYF | TGTGCCAGTAGCCTACGAGGAACTATTATCGAGCAGTACTTC
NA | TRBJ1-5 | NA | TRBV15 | CATSRTAPGDSNQPQHF | TGTGCCACCAGCAGGACTGCTCCAGGGGATAGCAATCAGCCCCAGCATTTT
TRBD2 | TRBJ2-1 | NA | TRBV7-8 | CASRKAGGINDNEQFF | TGTGCCAGCAGAAAAGCGGGGGGGATAAATGACAATGAGCAGTTCTTC
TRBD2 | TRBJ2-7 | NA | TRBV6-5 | CASPPAGGVYEQYF | TGTGCCAGCCCCCCCGCGGGAGGGGTTTACGAGCAGTACTTC
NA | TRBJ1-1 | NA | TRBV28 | CAGSQAVNTEAFF | TGTGCCGGGTCACAGGCGGTGAACACTGAAGCTTTCTTT
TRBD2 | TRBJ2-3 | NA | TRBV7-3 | CASSLTGVAGGSTDTQYF | TGTGCCAGCAGCTTAACGGGGGTAGCGGGAGGGTCCACAGATACGCAGTATTTT
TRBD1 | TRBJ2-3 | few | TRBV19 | CASSYDRASTDTQYF | TGTGCCAGTAGTTATGACAGGGCAAGCACAGATACGCAGTATTTT
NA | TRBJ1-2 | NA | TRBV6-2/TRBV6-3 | CASSYRVGSQVSYGYTF | TGTGCCAGCAGTTACAGAGTCGGGAGTCAAGTATCCTATGGCTACACCTTC
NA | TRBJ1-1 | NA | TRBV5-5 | CASQQAIMNTEAFF | TGTGCCAGCCAACAGGCGATCATGAACACTGAAGCTTTCTTT
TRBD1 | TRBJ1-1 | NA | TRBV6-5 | CASLVRGSTEAFF | TGTGCCAGCCTCGTCAGGGGGAGCACTGAAGCTTTCTTT
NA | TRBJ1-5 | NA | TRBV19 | CASSPNTGYGNQPQHF | TGTGCCAGTAGTCCCAATACGGGGTATGGCAATCAGCCCCAGCATTTT
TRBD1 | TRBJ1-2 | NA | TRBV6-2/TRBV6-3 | CASSYSKGQGNYGYTF | TGTGCCAGCAGTTACTCGAAGGGACAGGGAAACTATGGCTACACCTTC
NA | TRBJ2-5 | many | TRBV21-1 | CASSKSGQGAWETQYF | TGTGCCAGCAGCAAATCGGGACAGGGGGCATGGGAGACCCAGTACTTC
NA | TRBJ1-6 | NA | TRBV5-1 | CASRGEGDSPLHF | TGCGCCAGCAGGGGGGAGGGAGATTCACCCCTCCACTTT
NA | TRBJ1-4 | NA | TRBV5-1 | CASSLSGTLNEKLFF | TGCGCCAGCAGCCTCTCCGGGACACTGAATGAAAAACTGTTTTTT
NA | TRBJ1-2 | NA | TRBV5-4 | CASSYDSYGYTF | TGTGCCAGCAGCTACGACAGCTATGGCTACACCTTC
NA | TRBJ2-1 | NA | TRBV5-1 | CASSLVIGSEQFF | TGCGCCAGCAGCTTGGTAATTGGGAGTGAGCAGTTCTTC
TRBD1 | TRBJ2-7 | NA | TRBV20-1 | CSASEGTGLWEQYF | TGCAGTGCTAGTGAGGGGACAGGGTTATGGGAGCAGTACTTC
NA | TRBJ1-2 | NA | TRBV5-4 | CASSLAGGSSYGYTF | TGTGCCAGCAGCTTGGCCGGAGGGAGCTCCTATGGCTACACCTTC
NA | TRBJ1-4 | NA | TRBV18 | CASSPGGQHEKLFF | TGTGCCAGCTCACCCGGGGGGCAGCATGAAAAACTGTTTTTT
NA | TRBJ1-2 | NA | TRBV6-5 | CASSYSDRYGYTF | TGTGCCAGCAGTTACTCGGACAGATATGGCTACACCTTC
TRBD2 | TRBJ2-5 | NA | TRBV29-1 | CSARTSGGTQETQYF | TGCAGCGCAAGGACTAGCGGGGGGACCCAAGAGACCCAGTACTTC
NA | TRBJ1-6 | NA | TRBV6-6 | CASTEDRYSPLHF | TGTGCCAGCACCGAAGACAGGTACTCACCCCTCCACTTT
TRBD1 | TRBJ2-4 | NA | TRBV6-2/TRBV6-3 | CASSYSGQTELAKNIQYF | TGTGCCAGCAGTTACTCGGGACAGACAGAACTAGCCAAAAACATTCAGTACTTC
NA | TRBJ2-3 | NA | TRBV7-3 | CASSPDTDTQYF | TGTGCCAGCAGCCCAGACACAGATACGCAGTATTTT
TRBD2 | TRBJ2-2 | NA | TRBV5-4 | CASSPTSGRAGTGELFF | TGTGCCAGCAGCCCGACTAGCGGGAGGGCCGGCACCGGGGAGCTGTTTTTT